The source of this T cell receptor (beta chain) is a study of blood T cell repertoires in COVID-19. The overall study: The analysed material was cDNA or gDNA that came from T cells, B-cell-depleted T cells, or PBMCs.

Method: immunoSEQ multiplex PCR; TCRdb's copy keeps in-frame clones and lacks some. The sample has roughly 35,000 clones, 81% seen once; the top ten hold 25% to 30%. A word on this clone: The sample contains more than one DNA sequence encoding this CDR3.

Germline values: CDR1 SGHRS, CDR2 YFSETQ. V lost 4 bases, J lost 1 base, and 11 bases lay in between. The CDR3 loop spans 14 amino acids. Specimen: peripheral blood. The receptor's source is a man older than 75 with active or convalescent COVID-19. The chain combines TRBV5-1 with TRBJ1-1; D possibly corresponds to TRBD1 (6 bases). DNA for the CDR3: TGCGCCAGCAGCCCGGGACACCCGAACACTGAAGCTTTCTTT. Encoded protein: CASSPGHPNTEAFF.